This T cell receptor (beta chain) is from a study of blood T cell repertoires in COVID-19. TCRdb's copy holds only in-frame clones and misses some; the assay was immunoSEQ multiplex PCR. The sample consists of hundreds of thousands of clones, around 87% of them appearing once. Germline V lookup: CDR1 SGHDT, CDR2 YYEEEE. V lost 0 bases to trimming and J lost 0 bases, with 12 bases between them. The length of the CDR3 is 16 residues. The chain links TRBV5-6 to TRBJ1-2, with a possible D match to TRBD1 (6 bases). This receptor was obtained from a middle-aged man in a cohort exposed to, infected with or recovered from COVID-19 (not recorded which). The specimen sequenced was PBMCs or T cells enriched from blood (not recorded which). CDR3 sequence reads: CASSLAPQGANYGYTF. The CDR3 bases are TGTGCCAGCAGCTTGGCCCCACAGGGAGCTAACTATGGCTACACCTTC.